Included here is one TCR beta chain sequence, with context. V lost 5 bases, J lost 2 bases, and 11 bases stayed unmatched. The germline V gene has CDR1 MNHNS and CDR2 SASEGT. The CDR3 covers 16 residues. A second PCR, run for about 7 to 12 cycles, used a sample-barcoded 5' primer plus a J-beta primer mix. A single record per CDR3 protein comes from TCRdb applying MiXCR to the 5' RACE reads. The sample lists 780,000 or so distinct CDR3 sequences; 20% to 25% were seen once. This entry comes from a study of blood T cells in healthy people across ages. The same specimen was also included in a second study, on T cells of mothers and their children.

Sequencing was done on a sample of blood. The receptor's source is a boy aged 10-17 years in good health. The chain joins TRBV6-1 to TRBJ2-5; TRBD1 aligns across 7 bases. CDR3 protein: CASSSHHRGWQETQYF. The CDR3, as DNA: TGTGCCAGCAGTTCACACCACAGGGGCTGGCAAGAGACCCAGTACTTC.